This T cell receptor (beta chain) was sequenced during a study of T cells in Graves' hyperthyroidism and ophthalmopathy. The sample holds a few counts of this clonotype. What it binds is not known. TCR beta CDR3 regions were amplified from RNA. With the HTBI primer set, the TCR CDR3 went through a first round of RT-PCR. TCRdb redid the calling of the multiplex PCR reads with MiXCR, one entry per CDR3 protein. The table has 190,000 or so distinct CDR3 sequences, around 17% seen once. The CDR3 loop spans 14 amino acids. Germline assignment: CDR1 MRHNA and CDR2 SNTAGT. V was pared by 4 bases and J by 2 bases, with 10 bases between. Regarding the study as a whole: The majority of expanded thyroid clonotypes above 0.001 also appeared in blood.

Extraction of PBMCs used 8.5 to 10 ml of fresh peripheral blood. The source material was blood. The chain uses TRBV6-4 and TRBJ2-3; D not certain. The sequence was obtained from a man between 40 and 49 years old with Graves' hyperthyroidism. Here the CDR3 reads CASSAGMFTDTQYF. CDR3 sequence (DNA): TGTGCCAGCAGTGCTGGAATGTTCACAGATACGCAGTATTTT.